Sequencing of this T cell receptor beta chain was carried out in a study of cytomegalovirus exposure and HLA in healthy donors. With 60 Vbeta and 13 Jbeta primers, the PCR was carried out. The method was immunoSEQ multiplex PCR; TCRdb's version includes in-frame clones alone and lacks a portion of them. The sample includes under 120,000 clones, over 60% of them seen just once. Study-wide results and caveats: Reports credit the classifier with highly specific, highly sensitive diagnosis of cytomegalovirus status.

This clone has only a few counts. Its antigen is undetermined. Per germline, CDR1 SGHRS and CDR2 YFSETQ. This CDR3 comprises 13 residues. The J segment lost 6 bases and the V segment lost 8 bases, leaving 5 bases of the junction unmatched. The sample comprised PBMCs. V is TRBV5-1 and J is TRBJ2-1; 10 nucleotides agree with TRBD2. The TCR sequence derives from a female donor in good health and CMV-seropositive. The CDR3 loop reads CASRTSGLNEQFF. CDR3 DNA: TGCGCCAGTAGGACTAGCGGCCTCAATGAGCAGTTCTTC. Looking up the rest from reference TRBV5-1 and TRBJ2-1 gives the full variable domain: KAGVTQTPRYLIKTRGQQVTLSCSPISGHRSVSWYQQTPGQGLQFLFEYFSETQRNKGNFPGRFSGRQFSNSRSEMNVSTLELGDSALYLCASRTSGLNEQFFGPGTRLTVL.